A selection of T cell receptor beta chains follows, all from one sample in a study of blood T cell repertoires in COVID-19. TCRdb's copy holds only in-frame clones and misses some; the assay was immunoSEQ multiplex PCR. This table holds under 110,000 clones, around 87% found once. Sequenced input: peripheral blood. Receptors originate from a woman in her 30s with acute or convalescent COVID-19. The CDR3 runs from the conserved cysteine through the conserved F or W.

v_call	cdr3_aa
TRBV18	CASSPSQGANTEAFF
TRBV7-8	CASSFLRQGLVDEQFF
TRBV7-9	CASSLGTGGSTGNTIYF
TRBV11-2	CASSTLARAYNEQFF
TRBV28	CASIGQGLPGNTIYF
TRBV6-5	CASRPGQFNSPLHF
TRBV11-3	CASSLQGNNEKLFF
TRBV9	CASSVEGLAGSADTQYF
TRBV6-5	CASITGTGSNEQFF
TRBV2	CASSARLAGIYNEQFF
TRBV5-1	CASSFPPGTGHFEAQYF
TRBV28	CASSLLTGGLKLSSYNEQFF
TRBV18	CASSPLAGATGAKNIQYF
TRBV24-1	CATSDLSHWGREDTGELFF
TRBV24-1	CATSRQGAANTGELFF
TRBV3-1/TRBV3-2	CASSPLGGANTGELFF
TRBV30	CAWSGGHYEQYF
TRBV12-3/TRBV12-4	CASSFTGFEAFF
TRBV12-3/TRBV12-4	CASSSAAAAQYF
TRBV5-1	CASSWTSGPYEQYF
TRBV18	CASSPPLARDTQYF
TRBV10-1	CASSESGQGAGGSYEQYF
TRBV27	CASSLYMDTEAFF
TRBV7-3	CASSFAGADEQFF
TRBV19	CATIDRANEKLFF
TRBV11-2	CASSLQRGSSYEQYF
TRBV4-1	CASSQGGGNEKLFF
TRBV19	CASSSGQYNSPLHF
TRBV28	CASSLGGPNYGYTF
TRBV6-1	CASSDPGPWGYTF
TRBV4-2	CASSQGQADGYTF
TRBV7-9	CASIGQGEGYTF
TRBV7-9	CASTPHGGGVGGYTF
TRBV3-1/TRBV3-2	CASSQGGGNTEAFF
TRBV5-8	CASSRGPSTDTQYF